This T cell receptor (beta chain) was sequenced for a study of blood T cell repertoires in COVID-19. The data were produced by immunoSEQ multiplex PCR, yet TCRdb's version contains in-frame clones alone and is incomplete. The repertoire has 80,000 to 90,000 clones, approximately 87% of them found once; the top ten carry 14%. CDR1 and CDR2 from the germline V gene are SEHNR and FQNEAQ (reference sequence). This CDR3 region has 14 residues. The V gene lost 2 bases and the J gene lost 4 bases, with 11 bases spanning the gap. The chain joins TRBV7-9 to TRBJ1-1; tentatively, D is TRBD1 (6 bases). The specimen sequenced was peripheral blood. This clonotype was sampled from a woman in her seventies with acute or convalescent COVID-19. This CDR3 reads CASSLNTGSTEAFF. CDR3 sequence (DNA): TGTGCCAGCAGCTTAAATACAGGGAGCACTGAAGCTTTCTTT.